What follows are 32 T cell receptor beta chains derived from one specimen sequenced in a study of response to subunit inactivated influenza vaccine listed by TCRdb under 2018. The library was obtained by RT-PCR. Sequenced using an Illumina HiSeq 2500. The raw public reads went through TCRdb reprocessing: fastp at Q25, MiXCR clone calling, in-frame beta chains kept. Under each unique CDR3 protein, matching rows form one entry showing the most common genes and DNA. Here the sample has roughly 630,000 distinct CDR3 sequences; 11% to 15% occur a single time. 7.5% to 8% of the sample is held by the ten biggest clonotypes. The sample here was PBMCs from blood, taken roughly 15 days before vaccination. Source of these receptors: a man aged 50-59 years who received an inactivated influenza vaccine. Donor details come from another sample of the same person, matched by shared clones.

J is TRBJ1-2 and V is TRBV28; D gene unclear. Trimming left V 8 bases short and J 5 bases short, with 12 bases between. Germline assignment: CDR1 MDHEN and CDR2 SYDVKM. CDR3 length: 12 amino acids. The CDR3 loop reads CASFGAIYGYTF. The CDR3 nucleotides read TGTGCCAGCTTTGGTGCCATTTATGGCTACACCTTC.

This clonotype has at least ten counts. The CDR3 protein is CASSYLAGSSYEQYF. The CDR3 DNA sequence: TGTGCCAGCAGTTATTTAGCGGGGAGCTCCTACGAGCAGTACTTC. V gene TRBV12-3 or TRBV12-4 combines with J gene TRBJ2-7, with TRBD2 matching over 8 bases. The trim removed 4 bases at V and 0 bases at J, leaving 5 bases unmatched. This CDR3 is 15 amino acids long.

This clonotype was seen more than once but under ten times. The chain employs TRBV3-1 and TRBJ2-2; possibly TRBD1 for D (7 bases). There are 14 residues in the CDR3. V dropped 0 bases and J dropped 11 bases, with 13 bases sitting between them. The germline V gene has CDR1 LGHDT and CDR2 YNNKEL (reference sequence). The CDR3: CASSQDVGGGELFF. The CDR3 DNA is TGTGCCAGCAGCCAAGATGTAGGAGGGGGCGAGCTGTTTTTT.

In this sample, this clonotype turned up a few times. This chain's CDR3 is CASGWTGSYEQYF. The CDR3 DNA reads as TGTGCCAGCGGATGGACAGGGAGCTACGAGCAGTACTTC. The chain links TRBV7-9 to TRBJ2-7; 8 bases fit TRBD1. Trimming at V came to 8 bases and at J to 3 bases, leaving 6 bases not matched to a gene. The germline CDR1 and CDR2 sequences are SEHNR and FQNEAQ (reference sequence). CDR3 length: 13 amino acids.

The V and J genes are TRBV5-6 and TRBJ2-3; 8 bases are a match to TRBD1. The CDR3 extends over 18 amino acids. Germline CDR1 and CDR2: SGHDT and YYEEEE. The trim removed 3 bases at V and 0 bases at J, leaving 12 bases unmatched. The DNA of the CDR3 is TGTGCCAGCAGCTCTTACAGGGGGGCCGATTCTAGCACAGATACGCAGTATTTT. This gives the protein CASSSYRGADSSTDTQYF. Full variable domain (missing parts from reference TRBV5-6 and TRBJ2-3): DAGVTQSPTHLIKTRGQQVTLRCSPKSGHDTVSWYQQALGQGPQFIFQYYEEEERQRGNFPDRFSGHQFPNYSSELNVNALLLGDSALYLCASSSYRGADSSTDTQYFGPGTRLTVL.

V gene TRBV7-2 combines with J gene TRBJ2-7, with D uncertain. Trimming left V 4 bases short and J 6 bases short, with 10 bases between. The CDR3 contains 12 residues. Germline V lookup: CDR1 SGHTA, CDR2 FQGNSA. As DNA, the CDR3 is TGTGCCAGCAGCTCACTGCAAGGCGAGCAGTACTTC. Translated, it gives CASSSLQGEQYF. The full variable domain, with the rest looked up from reference TRBV7-2 and TRBJ2-7, is GAGVSQSPSNKVTEKGKDVELRCDPISGHTALYWYRQSLGQGLEFLIYFQGNSAPDKSGLPSDRFSAERTGGSVSTLTIQRTQQEDSAVYLCASSSLQGEQYFGPGTRLTVT.

A few counts support this clonotype. The chain recombines TRBV14 with TRBJ1-2; no clear D. CDR3 length: 15 amino acids. The germline gives CDR1 SGHDN, CDR2 FVKESK. The germline V and J ends were trimmed by 0 bases and 0 bases, with 8 bases remaining between them. The chain's CDR3 is CASSQEGSANYGYTF. CDR3 in DNA: TGTGCCAGCAGCCAAGAAGGGAGTGCTAACTATGGCTACACCTTC.

This clonotype was seen ten or more times. The chain recombines TRBV20-1 with TRBJ2-2; TRBD2 matches at 9 bases. Trimming removed 6 bases from V and 7 bases from J; junction bases left unmatched: 9. Germline V gene lookup returns CDR1 DFQATT and CDR2 SNEGSKA (reference sequence). The CDR3 totals 14 residues. The CDR3 is CSAPGTSIGGELFF. As DNA, the CDR3 is TGCAGTGCGCCCGGGACTAGCATTGGCGGGGAGCTGTTTTTT.

The sample holds a few counts of this clonotype. J is TRBJ2-7 and V is TRBV6-5, with 7 nucleotides matching TRBD2. The junction had 9 bases not matched to a gene; V was cut back by 2 bases and J by 5 bases. The V gene's germline CDR1 is MNHEY and CDR2 SVGAGI. The CDR3 spans 15 residues. The CDR3 here is CASSYAASGANEQYF. DNA of the CDR3: TGTGCCAGCAGTTACGCCGCCAGCGGGGCAAACGAGCAGTACTTC.

This clonotype turned up a few times. The chain is built from TRBV4-1 and TRBJ2-7, with 12 nucleotides matching TRBD2. The V segment lost 5 bases and the J segment 4 bases; nucleotides outside the gene matches: 3. This CDR3 contains 14 residues. Germline assignment: CDR1 MGHRA and CDR2 YSYEKL. The CDR3 protein is CASSATSGRYEQYF. The CDR3, as DNA: TGCGCCAGCAGCGCCACTAGCGGGAGGTACGAGCAGTACTTC.

The chain recombines TRBV5-1 with TRBJ2-2; D gene ambiguous. The germline V gene has CDR1 SGHRS and CDR2 YFSETQ. The CDR3 covers 15 residues. V lost 4 bases to trimming and J lost 0 bases, with 10 bases between them. The chain's CDR3 is CASSQAVSNTGELFF. The CDR3 DNA reads as TGCGCCAGCAGCCAAGCAGTTTCGAACACCGGGGAGCTGTTTTTT.

The V gene is TRBV10-3, the J gene TRBJ2-4; tentative D call: TRBD2 (6 bases). CDR1 ENHRY and CDR2 SYGVKD come from the germline V gene. This CDR3 is built from 15 residues. Trimming took 8 bases from V and 0 from J, leaving 14 bases between them. This chain's CDR3 is CAIRAGNLAKNIQYF. As DNA, the CDR3 is TGTGCCATCCGGGCGGGGAATCTAGCCAAAAACATTCAGTACTTC.

The chain joins TRBV5-1 to TRBJ2-1, with 8 nucleotides matching TRBD1. There are 14 residues in the CDR3. From germline, CDR1 is SGHRS and CDR2 YFSETQ. With V trimmed by 4 bases and J by 5 bases, 5 bases remained unmatched. The CDR3 loop reads CASSGQGRDNEQFF. The CDR3 bases are TGCGCCAGCAGCGGACAGGGTAGGGACAATGAGCAGTTCTTC.

This rearrangement joins TRBV3-1 to TRBJ2-5; D may be TRBD2 (6 bases). The CDR3 covers 15 residues. Trimming removed 1 base from V and 4 bases from J, with 13 bases in between. Germline values: CDR1 LGHDT, CDR2 YNNKEL (reference sequence). Here the CDR3 reads CASSQVQDGGETQYF. Here the CDR3 DNA reads TGTGCCAGCAGCCAAGTTCAAGACGGGGGAGAGACCCAGTACTTC.

This clonotype was detected many times. The chain is built from TRBV29-1 and TRBJ1-1; D gene uncertain. There are 13 residues in the CDR3. The germline V gene encodes CDR1 SQVTM and CDR2 ANQGSEA. V lost 3 bases to trimming and J lost 1 base, with 9 bases between them. The CDR3 here is CSVDSRSNTEAFF. Here the CDR3 DNA reads TGCAGCGTTGACAGCCGGTCGAACACTGAAGCTTTCTTT.

In this sample, this clonotype turned up a few times. J is TRBJ2-4 and V is TRBV12-3 or TRBV12-4; the match to TRBD2 covers 11 bases. The CDR3 is 13 residues long. V gave up 5 bases and J gave up 15 bases; unmatched junction bases: 9. The CDR3: CASSPFSGGVLYF. The CDR3 DNA is TGTGCCAGCAGTCCATTTAGCGGGGGGGTTTTGTACTTC.

This clonotype showed up just a few times. The chain uses TRBV5-6 and TRBJ2-7, with no clear D. The CDR3 has 14 residues. The V gene lost 2 bases and the J gene lost 4 bases, with 13 bases spanning the gap. Germline CDR1 reads SGHDT; CDR2 reads YYEEEE. CDR3: CASSLVQVGYEQYF. CDR3 nucleotides: TGTGCCAGCAGCTTAGTGCAGGTCGGGTACGAGCAGTACTTC.

The genes are TRBV20-1 and TRBJ1-1; D is unclear. The V end lost 3 bases, the J end lost 4 bases, and 9 bases lay between the germline ends. The CDR3 sequence is 12 residues long. CDR1 and CDR2 (germline): DFQATT, SNEGSKA (reference sequence). The CDR3 DNA reads TGCAGTGCTAGTCCCCCGGGCACTGAAGCTTTCTTT. Protein sequence: CSASPPGTEAFF.

This clonotype has just a few counts. The gene calls are TRBV7-9 and TRBJ1-6; 7 nucleotides line up with TRBD1. V lost 4 bases, J lost 9 bases, and 3 bases stayed unmatched. Germline CDR1 is SEHNR and CDR2 is FQNEAQ (reference sequence). CDR3 length equals 13 residues. The CDR3 DNA follows: TGTGCCAGCAGCTCGCAGGGGGTTTCACCCCTCCACTTT. Its protein product is CASSSQGVSPLHF.

This clonotype was counted between two and nine times. V gene TRBV20-1 combines with J gene TRBJ1-1, with D unresolved. This CDR3 is built from 14 residues. V gave up 3 bases and J gave up 0 bases, with 11 bases separating them. In germline, CDR1 is DFQATT, CDR2 SNEGSKA (reference sequence). CDR3 loop: CSARGRQLNTEAFF. The CDR3 region has the DNA TGCAGTGCTAGGGGAAGACAACTGAACACTGAAGCTTTCTTT.

CDR3 in amino acids: CASSGETGRSNYGYTF. CDR3 DNA: TGCGCCAGCAGCGGCGAGACTGGGAGATCTAACTATGGCTACACCTTC. The chain uses TRBV5-1 and TRBJ1-2; D not resolved. The CDR3 runs to 16 residues. The V end lost 4 bases, the J end lost 0 bases, and 16 bases lay between the germline ends. CDR1 and CDR2 (germline): SGHRS, YFSETQ.

The V call is TRBV5-6, the J call TRBJ1-6, with D tentatively TRBD1 (6 bases). Looked up from germline, CDR1 is SGHDT and CDR2 is YYEEEE. The CDR3 loop spans 15 amino acids. Trimming took 3 bases from V and 7 from J, leaving 14 bases between them. The CDR3: CASSWNPDRNSPLHF. The CDR3 nucleotides read TGTGCCAGCAGCTGGAACCCTGACAGGAATTCACCCCTCCACTTT.

The chain recombines TRBV6-1 with TRBJ2-1; the match to TRBD2 covers 9 bases. The V gene's germline CDR1 is MNHNS and CDR2 SASEGT. V shed 1 base, J shed 8 bases, and the junction held 9 bases outside the gene matches. CDR3 length equals 16 residues. CDR3 nucleotide sequence: TGTGCCAGCAGTGAAGGGCGGGGGGGCCTTCTCGATGAGCAGTTCTTC. It yields the protein CASSEGRGGLLDEQFF.

This clonotype was seen repeatedly, ten times or more. The V call is TRBV12-3 or TRBV12-4, the J call TRBJ1-5, with TRBD1 identical over 7 bases. J lost 6 bases, V lost 5 bases, and 7 bases had no gene match. The CDR3 spans 14 residues. The CDR3 bases are TGTGCCAGCAGTCGACAGGGTGGCGGTCAGCCCCAGCATTTT. This encodes CASSRQGGGQPQHF.

This clonotype was seen a handful of times. V gene TRBV4-1 combines with J gene TRBJ1-5, with a weak D call TRBD1 (6 bases). The ends were cut back, 0 bases at V and 2 bases at J, with 17 bases in the middle. The CDR3 consists of 18 residues. Germline CDR1 and CDR2: MGHRA and YSYEKL. The CDR3 DNA reads as TGCGCCAGCAGCCAAGATTCGCTGGCAGGGGCCCGCAATCAGCCCCAGCATTTT. This gives the protein CASSQDSLAGARNQPQHF.

The sample holds one count of this clonotype. The chain couples TRBV5-6 to TRBJ2-3; 8 nucleotides agree with TRBD1. Germline CDR1 is SGHDT and CDR2 is YYEEEE. J gave up 1 base and V 5 bases, and 9 bases lay outside the gene matches. The CDR3 spans 16 residues. The CDR3 is CASRSLDRAGTDTQYF. The CDR3 DNA follows: TGTGCCAGCAGATCCCTGGACAGGGCTGGCACAGATACGCAGTATTTT.

The table lists this clonotype with a few counts. CDR3 sequence (DNA): TGTGCCAGCAGTTATGACCTAAAGCCGAACACCGGGGAGCTGTTTTTT. It yields the protein CASSYDLKPNTGELFF. This rearrangement joins TRBV6-5 to TRBJ2-2; D not resolved. The CDR3 spans 16 residues. Between the trimmed V and J ends, which lost 3 bases and 0 bases, there was a span of 11 bases. The V gene's germline CDR1 is MNHEY and CDR2 SVGAGI.

This clonotype appeared a few times. No conserved phenylalanine or tryptophan ends this CDR3, so it is likely a read error. The limits of the CDR3 on the DNA are not certain, so only TCRdb's listed CDR3 is given. The gene calls are TRBV21-1 and TRBJ2-7; TRBD1 is the table's D call and was not checked against the DNA. TRBV21-1 is a documented pseudogene. The CDR3 is made up of 16 amino acids, end residues included. The CDR3 region is CASSKAPGQGAYEQYL.

This chain links TRBV30 with TRBJ2-5, with TRBD2 matching over 10 bases. The CDR3 runs 15 residues. Looked up from germline, CDR1 is GTSNPN and CDR2 is SVGIG (reference sequence). The junction had 5 bases not matched to a gene; V was cut back by 2 bases and J by 2 bases. CDR3 DNA sequence: TGTGCCTGGAGTACCGGACTAGCGGTTCAAGAGACCCAGTACTTC. Protein sequence: CAWSTGLAVQETQYF.

The chain is built from TRBV29-1 and TRBJ2-1; 11 nucleotides align to TRBD2. Germline V gene lookup returns CDR1 SQVTM and CDR2 ANQGSEA. The CDR3 is made up of 18 amino acids. The ends lost 8 bases at V and 7 bases at J; junction bases unmatched: 22. The CDR3 here is CSTWGGGLAEGIRNEQFF. The CDR3 DNA reads as TGCAGCACTTGGGGGGGGGGACTAGCGGAGGGAATCCGAAATGAGCAGTTCTTC.

The table lists this clonotype with a few counts. This chain joins TRBV19 and TRBJ1-5; D call uncertain. Germline values: CDR1 LNHDA, CDR2 SQIVND (reference sequence). The V gene lost 4 bases and the J gene lost 0 bases, with 10 bases spanning the gap. This CDR3 is 15 amino acids long. CDR3 DNA: TGTGCCAGTAGTACCCGGGCCATTAGCAATCAGCCCCAGCATTTT. Amino acid sequence: CASSTRAISNQPQHF.

There are a few counts of this clonotype. This chain uses TRBV5-1 with TRBJ2-7; D is uncertain. The CDR3 is made up of 13 amino acids. Trimming took 2 bases from V and 1 from J, leaving 7 bases between them. Germline values: CDR1 SGHRS, CDR2 YFSETQ. This chain's CDR3 is CASSFWGSYEQYF. CDR3 DNA: TGCGCCAGCAGCTTCTGGGGATCCTACGAGCAGTACTTC.